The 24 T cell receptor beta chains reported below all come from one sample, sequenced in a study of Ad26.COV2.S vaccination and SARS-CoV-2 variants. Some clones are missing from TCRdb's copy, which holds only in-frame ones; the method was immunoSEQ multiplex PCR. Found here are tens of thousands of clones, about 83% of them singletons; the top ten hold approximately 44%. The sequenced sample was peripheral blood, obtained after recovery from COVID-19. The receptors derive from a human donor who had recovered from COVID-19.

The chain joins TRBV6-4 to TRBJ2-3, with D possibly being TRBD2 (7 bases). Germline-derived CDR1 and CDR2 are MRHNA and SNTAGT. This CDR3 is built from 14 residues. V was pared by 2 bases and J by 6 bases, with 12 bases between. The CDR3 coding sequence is TGTGCCAGCAGTGACGGGGGGGGGCCGGATACGCAGTATTTT. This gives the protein CASSDGGGPDTQYF.

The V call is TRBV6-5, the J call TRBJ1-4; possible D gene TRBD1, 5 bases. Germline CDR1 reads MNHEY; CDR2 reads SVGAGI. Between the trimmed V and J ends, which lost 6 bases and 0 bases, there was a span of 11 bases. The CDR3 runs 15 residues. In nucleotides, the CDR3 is TGTGCCAGCAGACGAACGACAGCAACTAATGAAAAACTGTTTTTT. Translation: CASRRTTATNEKLFF.

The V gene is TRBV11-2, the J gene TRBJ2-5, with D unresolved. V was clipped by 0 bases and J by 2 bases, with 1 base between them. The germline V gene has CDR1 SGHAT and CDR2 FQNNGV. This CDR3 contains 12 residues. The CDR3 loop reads CASSLEQETQYF. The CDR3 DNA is TGTGCCAGCAGCTTAGAACAAGAGACCCAGTACTTC.

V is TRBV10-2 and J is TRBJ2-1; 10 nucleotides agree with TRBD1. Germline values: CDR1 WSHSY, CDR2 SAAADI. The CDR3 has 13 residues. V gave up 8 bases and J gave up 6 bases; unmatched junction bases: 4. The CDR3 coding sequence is TGCGCCAGCGCCGGGACAGGGGCCAATGAGCAGTTCTTC. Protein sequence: CASAGTGANEQFF.

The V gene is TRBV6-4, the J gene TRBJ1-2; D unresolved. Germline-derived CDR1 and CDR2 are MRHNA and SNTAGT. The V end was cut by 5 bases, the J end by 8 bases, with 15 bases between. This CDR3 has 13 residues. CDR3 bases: TGTGCCAGCAGTCCCGGCCGGGGTAACGGCTACACCTTC. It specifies CASSPGRGNGYTF.

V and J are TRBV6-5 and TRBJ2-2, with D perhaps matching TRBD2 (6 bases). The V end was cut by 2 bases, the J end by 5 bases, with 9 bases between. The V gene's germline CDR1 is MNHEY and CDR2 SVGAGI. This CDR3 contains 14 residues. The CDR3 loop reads CASSYDGGTGELFF. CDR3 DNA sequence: TGTGCCAGCAGTTACGACGGGGGAACCGGGGAGCTGTTTTTT.

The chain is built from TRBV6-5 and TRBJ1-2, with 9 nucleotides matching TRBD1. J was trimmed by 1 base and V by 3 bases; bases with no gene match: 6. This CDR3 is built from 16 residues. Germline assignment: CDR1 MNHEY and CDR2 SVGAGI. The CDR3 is CASSYPRDRDNYGYTF. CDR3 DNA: TGTGCCAGCAGTTATCCCCGGGACAGGGATAACTATGGCTACACCTTC.

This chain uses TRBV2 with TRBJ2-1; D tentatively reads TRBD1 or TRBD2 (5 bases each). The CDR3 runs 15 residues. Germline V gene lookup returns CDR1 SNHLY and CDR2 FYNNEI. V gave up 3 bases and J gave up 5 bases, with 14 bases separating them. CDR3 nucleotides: TGTGCCAGCAGTGAGGCCGGGACGTATGACAATGAGCAGTTCTTC. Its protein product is CASSEAGTYDNEQFF.

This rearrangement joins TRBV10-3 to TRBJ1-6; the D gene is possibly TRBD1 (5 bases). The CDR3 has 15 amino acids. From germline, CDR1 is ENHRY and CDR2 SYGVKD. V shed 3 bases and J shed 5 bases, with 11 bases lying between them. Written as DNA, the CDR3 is TGTGCCATCAGTGATGGTGGCAGGGATAATTCACCCCTCCACTTT. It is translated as CAISDGGRDNSPLHF.

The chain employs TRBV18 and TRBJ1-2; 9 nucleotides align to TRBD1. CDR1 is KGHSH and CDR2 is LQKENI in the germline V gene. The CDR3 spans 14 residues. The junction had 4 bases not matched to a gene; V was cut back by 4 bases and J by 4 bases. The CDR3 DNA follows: TGTGCCAGCTCACTAGAGACAGGGGGCTATGGCTACACCTTC. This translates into CASSLETGGYGYTF.

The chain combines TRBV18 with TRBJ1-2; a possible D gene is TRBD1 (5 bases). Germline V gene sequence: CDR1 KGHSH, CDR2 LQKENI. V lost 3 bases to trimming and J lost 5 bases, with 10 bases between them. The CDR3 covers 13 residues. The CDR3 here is CASSPGEGYGYTF. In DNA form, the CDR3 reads TGTGCCAGCTCACCGGGAGAGGGGTATGGCTACACCTTC.

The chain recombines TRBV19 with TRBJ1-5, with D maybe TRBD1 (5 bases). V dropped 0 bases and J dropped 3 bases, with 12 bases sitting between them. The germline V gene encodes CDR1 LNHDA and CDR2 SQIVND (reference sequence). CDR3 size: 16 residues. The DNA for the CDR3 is TGTGCCAGTAGTATAGACCCCAGGGTGGTCAATCAGCCCCAGCATTTT. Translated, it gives CASSIDPRVVNQPQHF.

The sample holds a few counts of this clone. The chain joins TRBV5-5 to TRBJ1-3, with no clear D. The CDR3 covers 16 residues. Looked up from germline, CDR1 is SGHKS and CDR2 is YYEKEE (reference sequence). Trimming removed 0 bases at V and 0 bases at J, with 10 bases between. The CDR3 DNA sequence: TGTGCCAGCAGCTTGGGGCAGCCCCGCTCTGGAAACACCATATATTTT. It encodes CASSLGQPRSGNTIYF.

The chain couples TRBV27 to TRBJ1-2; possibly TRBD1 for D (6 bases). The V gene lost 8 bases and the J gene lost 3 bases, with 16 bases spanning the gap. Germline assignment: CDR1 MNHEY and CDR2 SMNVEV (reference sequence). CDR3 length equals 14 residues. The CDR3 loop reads CASGTQTGYYGYTF. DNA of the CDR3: TGTGCCAGCGGGACCCAGACAGGTTACTATGGCTACACCTTC.

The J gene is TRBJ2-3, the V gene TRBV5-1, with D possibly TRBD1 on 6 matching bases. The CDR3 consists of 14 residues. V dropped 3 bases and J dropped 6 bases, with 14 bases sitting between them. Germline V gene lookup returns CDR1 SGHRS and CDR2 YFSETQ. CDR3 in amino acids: CASSSWGRTDTQYF. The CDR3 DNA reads TGCGCCAGCAGCTCGTGGGGGCGAACCGATACGCAGTATTTT.

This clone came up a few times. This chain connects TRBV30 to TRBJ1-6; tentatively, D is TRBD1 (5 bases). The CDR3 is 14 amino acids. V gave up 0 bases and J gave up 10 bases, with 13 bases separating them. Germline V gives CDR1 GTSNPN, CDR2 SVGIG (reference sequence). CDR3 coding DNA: TGTGCCTGGAGTGTTTTGACAGACAACTCACCCCTCCACTTT. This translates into CAWSVLTDNSPLHF.

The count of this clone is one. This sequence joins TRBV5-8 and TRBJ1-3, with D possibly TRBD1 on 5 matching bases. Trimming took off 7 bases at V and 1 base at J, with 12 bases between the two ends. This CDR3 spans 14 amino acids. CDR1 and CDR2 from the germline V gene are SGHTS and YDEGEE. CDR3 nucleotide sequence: TGTGCCAGCGGCTATCGACAGTCTGGAAACACCATATATTTT. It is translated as CASGYRQSGNTIYF. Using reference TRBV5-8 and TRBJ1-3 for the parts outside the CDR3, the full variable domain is EAGVTQSPTHLIKTRGQQATLRCSPISGHTSVYWYQQALGLGLQFLLWYDEGEERNRGNFPPRFSGRQFPNYSSELNVNALELEDSALYLCASGYRQSGNTIYFGEGSWLTVV.

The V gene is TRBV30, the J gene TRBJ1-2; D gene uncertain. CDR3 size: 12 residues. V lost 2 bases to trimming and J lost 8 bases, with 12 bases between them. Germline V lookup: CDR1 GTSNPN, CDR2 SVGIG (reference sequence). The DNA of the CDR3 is TGTGCCTGGAGTTGGCACGCTGAAGGCTACACCTTC. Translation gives CAWSWHAEGYTF.

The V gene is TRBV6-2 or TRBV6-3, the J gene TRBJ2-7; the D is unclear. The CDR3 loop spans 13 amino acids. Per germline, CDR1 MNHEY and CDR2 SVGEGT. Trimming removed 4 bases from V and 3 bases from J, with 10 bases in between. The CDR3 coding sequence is TGTGCCAGCAGTTTCCTGGATCGCTACGAGCAGTACGTC. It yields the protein CASSFLDRYEQYV.

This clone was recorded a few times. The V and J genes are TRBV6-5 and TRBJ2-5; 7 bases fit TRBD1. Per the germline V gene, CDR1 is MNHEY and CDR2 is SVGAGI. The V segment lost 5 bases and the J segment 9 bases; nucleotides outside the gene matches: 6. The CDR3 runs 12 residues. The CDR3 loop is CASSPGGVAQYF. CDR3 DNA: TGTGCCAGCAGTCCAGGGGGAGTTGCCCAGTACTTC.

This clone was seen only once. The CDR3 here is CASSERGGSNTGELFF. Written as DNA, the CDR3 is TGTGCCAGCAGTGAACGGGGCGGGAGTAACACCGGGGAGCTGTTTTTT. V gene TRBV2 combines with J gene TRBJ2-2; 7 nucleotides align to TRBD2. The CDR3 is 16 residues long. Germline CDR1 SNHLY, CDR2 FYNNEI. Unmatched junction bases numbered 5, after V lost 2 bases and J lost 2 bases.

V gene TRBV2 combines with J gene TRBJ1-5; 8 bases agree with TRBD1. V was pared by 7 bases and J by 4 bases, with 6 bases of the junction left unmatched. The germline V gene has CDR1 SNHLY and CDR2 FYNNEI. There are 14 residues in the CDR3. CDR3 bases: TGTGCCAGCAAACAGGACAGGGATAATCAGCCCCAGCATTTT. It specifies CASKQDRDNQPQHF.

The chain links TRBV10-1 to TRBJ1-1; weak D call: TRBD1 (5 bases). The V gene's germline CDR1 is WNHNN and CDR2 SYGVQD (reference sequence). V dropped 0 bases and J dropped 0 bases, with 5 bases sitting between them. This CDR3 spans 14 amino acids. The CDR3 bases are TGCGCCAGCAGTGAGTCGGGGCTGAACACTGAAGCTTTCTTT. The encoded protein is CASSESGLNTEAFF.

CDR3 nucleotides: TGTGCCACCAGTGATTCTGGAACGCTCTACGAGCAGTACTTC. This codes for CATSDSGTLYEQYF. The gene calls are TRBV24-1 and TRBJ2-7; D is unclear. In germline, CDR1 is KGHDR, CDR2 SFDVKD. Trimming removed 2 bases at V and 3 bases at J, with 10 bases between. The CDR3 totals 14 residues.